One sample yielded the 20 T cell receptor beta chains listed below, sequenced in a study of beta chain features in type 1 diabetes. Since all of the isolated RNA was reverse transcribed, expressed TCRB transcripts were what got sequenced. Method: immunoSEQ multiplex PCR; TCRdb's copy keeps in-frame clones and lacks some. The sample contains around 300,000 clones, around 15% of which appear only once. Source material: central memory CD4+ T cells from blood. The source of these receptors is a man younger than 40 in good health.

V usage is TRBV6-1 and J usage is TRBJ1-2, with 7 bases aligning to TRBD1. CDR1 MNHNS and CDR2 SASEGT come from the germline V gene. This CDR3 is 14 amino acids long. J gave up 4 bases and V 6 bases, and 8 bases lay outside the gene matches. The CDR3 DNA follows: TGTGCCAGCAGGCCGACAGGGCTTCTCTATGGCTACACCTTC. Residues: CASRPTGLLYGYTF.

This clone was found a few times. This sequence joins TRBV6-6 and TRBJ2-5, with TRBD1 matching over 9 bases. The end of the DNA aligns better with TRBJ2-7, so the J call may be wrong. There are 13 residues in the CDR3. Germline CDR1 reads MNHNY; CDR2 reads SVGAGI (reference sequence). CDR3: CASVGQGFHEQYF. Written as DNA, the CDR3 is TGTGCCAGTGTCGGACAGGGGTTCCACGAGCAGTACTTC.

This clone was picked up many times. The chain employs TRBV4-3 and TRBJ2-5; D is undetermined. The germline V gene encodes CDR1 LGHNA and CDR2 YSLEER. CDR3 length equals 13 residues. Trimming left V 0 bases short and J 5 bases short, with 7 bases between. CDR3 sequence reads: CASSQDKWETQYF. The CDR3 nucleotides read TGCGCCAGCAGCCAAGACAAATGGGAGACCCAGTACTTC.

The V gene is TRBV6-5, the J gene TRBJ2-7; possibly TRBD1 for D (6 bases). The CDR3 has 16 residues. V lost 2 bases, J lost 1 base, and 15 bases lay in between. CDR1 MNHEY and CDR2 SVGAGI come from the germline V gene. The CDR3 sequence: CASSYGEQGVSYEQYF. As DNA, the CDR3 is TGTGCCAGCAGTTACGGGGAACAGGGAGTATCCTACGAGCAGTACTTC.

In this sample, this clone turned up a few times. Different DNA sequences within this sample yield the same CDR3. The J gene is TRBJ2-3, the V gene TRBV11-2; the D gene is possibly TRBD1 (6 bases). V lost 3 bases to trimming and J lost 6 bases, with 7 bases between them. The CDR3 runs 12 residues. CDR1 is SGHAT, CDR2 FQNNGV, per germline. DNA for the CDR3: TGTGCCAGCAGCTTTAGGGGGGATACGCAGTATTTT. This translates into CASSFRGDTQYF.

The CDR3 nucleotides are TGTGCCAGCAGCTCCTCGACAGGCCCCTTCTATGGCTACACCTTC. Translation gives CASSSSTGPFYGYTF. This chain uses TRBV6-6 with TRBJ1-2; TRBD1 is a possible D gene (6 bases). Looked up from germline, CDR1 is MNHNY and CDR2 is SVGAGI (reference sequence). Trimming left V 6 bases short and J 4 bases short, with 18 bases between. The CDR3 is made up of 15 amino acids.

This clone came up many times. The J gene is TRBJ1-5, the V gene TRBV18; TRBD1 might be the D (5 bases). V lost 2 bases to trimming and J lost 6 bases, with 17 bases between them. CDR3 size: 16 residues. Germline CDR1 KGHSH, CDR2 LQKENI. The DNA for the CDR3 is TGTGCCAGCTCACCATCCGGCAGTGGTACAGGTCAGCCCCAGCATTTT. Translated: CASSPSGSGTGQPQHF.

The V and J genes are TRBV7-9 and TRBJ1-2; TRBD1 agrees at 8 bases. Trimming removed 6 bases from V and 0 bases from J; junction bases left unmatched: 6. The CDR3 extends over 15 amino acids. The germline V gene has CDR1 SEHNR and CDR2 FQNEAQ (reference sequence). The CDR3 reads CASRSGQAANYGYTF. The CDR3 bases are TGTGCCAGCAGATCGGGACAGGCTGCTAACTATGGCTACACCTTC.

This chain links TRBV2 with TRBJ1-2; D gene uncertain. This CDR3 has 12 residues. Deletions cut 6 bases from V and 8 bases from J, with 13 bases between. Germline CDR1 is SNHLY and CDR2 is FYNNEI. The CDR3, as DNA: TGTGCCAGCAGGAGTGGCAGCGAGGGCTACACCTTC. The encoded protein is CASRSGSEGYTF.

This sequence joins TRBV30 and TRBJ2-1, with 9 bases lining up with TRBD1. CDR3 length: 13 amino acids. Germline V gives CDR1 GTSNPN, CDR2 SVGIG (reference sequence). V shed 3 bases and J 4 bases; nucleotides not matched to a gene: 1. Written as DNA, the CDR3 is TGTGCCTGGAGCGGGACAGGGTACAATGAGCAGTTCTTC. Translated: CAWSGTGYNEQFF.

This clone came up a few times. The V and J genes are TRBV14 and TRBJ1-1; no firm D call. The V end lost 1 base, the J end lost 11 bases, and 20 bases lay between the germline ends. The length of the CDR3 is 15 residues. Germline V gene data show CDR1 as SGHDN and CDR2 as FVKESK. The CDR3 spells CASSQVNSGTEMAFF. CDR3 coding DNA: TGTGCCAGCAGCCAAGTTAATTCCGGAACTGAGATGGCTTTCTTT.

The sample holds a few counts of this clone. The chain employs TRBV7-9 and TRBJ2-5, with D unclear. V was clipped by 8 bases and J by 3 bases, with 13 bases between them. The CDR3 covers 13 residues. Germline CDR1 is SEHNR and CDR2 is FQNEAQ (reference sequence). CDR3 sequence (DNA): TGTGCCAGCCGTCTAGATTTCAAAGAGACCCAGTACTTC. This translates into CASRLDFKETQYF. Full variable domain (outside the CDR3, taken from reference TRBV7-9 and TRBJ2-5): DTGVSQNPRHKITKRGQNVTFRCDPISEHNRLYWYRQTLGQGPEFLTYFQNEAQLEKSRLLSDRFSAERPKGSFSTLEIQRTEQGDSAMYLCASRLDFKETQYFGPGTRLLVL.

This clone has ten or more counts. The gene calls are TRBV27 and TRBJ2-1; D is undetermined. The CDR3 sequence is 11 residues long. The V gene's germline CDR1 is MNHEY and CDR2 SMNVEV (reference sequence). Trimming pared 2 bases from V and 8 bases from J, leaving 4 bases between. The CDR3 spells CASSLRDEQFF. The CDR3 coding sequence is TGTGCCAGCAGTTTAAGGGATGAGCAGTTCTTC.

This clone occurred once. This chain uses TRBV29-1 with TRBJ2-3, with D perhaps matching TRBD2 (6 bases). Germline V gene sequence: CDR1 SQVTM, CDR2 ANQGSEA. This CDR3 spans 15 amino acids. Trimming removed 0 bases at V and 6 bases at J, with 16 bases between. The CDR3 DNA follows: TGCAGCGTTGAAGAAGGTCGGACTACCCTGGATACGCAGTATTTT. Protein sequence: CSVEEGRTTLDTQYF.

V gene TRBV6-5 combines with J gene TRBJ2-6; D gene ambiguous. V was cut by 5 bases and J by 8 bases, with 7 bases left in between. The germline CDR1 and CDR2 sequences are MNHEY and SVGAGI. The CDR3 contains 12 residues. Here the CDR3 reads CASSLGTNVLTF. The CDR3 bases are TGTGCCAGCAGTCTGGGAACCAACGTCCTGACTTTC.

The V call is TRBV6-5, the J call TRBJ1-6; weak D call: TRBD1 (6 bases). The CDR3 spans 12 residues. The ends were cut back, 6 bases at V and 13 bases at J, with 13 bases in the middle. The germline gives CDR1 MNHEY, CDR2 SVGAGI. The CDR3 DNA is TGTGCCAGCAGGACAGGCCGTTCGCCCCTCCACTTT. The encoded protein is CASRTGRSPLHF.

The chain joins TRBV11-2 to TRBJ1-1; the D is unclear. This CDR3 has 12 residues. The V gene lost 5 bases and the J gene lost 8 bases, with 12 bases spanning the gap. Germline CDR1 is SGHAT and CDR2 is FQNNGV. The CDR3 region is CASSLRRVEAFF. In DNA, the CDR3 is TGTGCCAGCAGCCTTCGGCGGGTGGAAGCTTTCTTT.

The rearrangement links TRBV5-1 to TRBJ2-2, with D possibly being TRBD2 (6 bases). Germline V gene lookup returns CDR1 SGHRS and CDR2 YFSETQ. This CDR3 is 15 amino acids long. Trimming shortened V by 2 bases and J by 8 bases, and 16 bases separated the two germline ends. The CDR3 region has the DNA TGCGCCAGCAGCTTTACTAGCACTCCCAAAGGGGAGCTGTTTTTT. Its protein product is CASSFTSTPKGELFF.

V gene TRBV7-2 combines with J gene TRBJ2-3; TRBD2 matches at 12 bases. Germline lookup yields CDR1 SGHTA and CDR2 FQGNSA. The ends lost 1 base at V and 5 bases at J; junction bases unmatched: 1. The CDR3 runs to 15 residues. The CDR3 region is CASSLEGLAGDTQYF. The DNA of the CDR3 is TGTGCCAGCAGCTTAGAGGGACTAGCGGGAGATACGCAGTATTTT.

This clone was counted only a few times. The chain recombines TRBV30 with TRBJ1-2; D may be TRBD1 (6 bases). Trimming shortened V by 7 bases and J by 0 bases, and 12 bases separated the two germline ends. Germline CDR1 reads GTSNPN; CDR2 reads SVGIG (reference sequence). CDR3 size: 13 residues. The CDR3 coding sequence is TGTGCCTATCGGGACACCACTAACTATGGCTACACCTTC. Its translation is CAYRDTTNYGYTF.